What follows are 15 T cell receptor beta chains derived from one specimen sequenced in a study of T cells in Graves' hyperthyroidism and ophthalmopathy. RNA transcripts served as the template for amplifying TCR beta CDR3 regions. HTBI primers were the set used in a first-round RT-PCR of the TCR CDR3. Each CDR3 protein gets one entry after TCRdb re-called the multiplex PCR reads with MiXCR. Here the sample spans about 350,000 distinct CDR3 sequences, about a sixth being singletons. What was sequenced was blood. Receptors originate from a middle-aged woman with Graves' ophthalmopathy.

This clonotype was counted at least ten times. CDR3 sequence (DNA): TGTGCCAGCAGCTTAAAGCCGGCGTTGAACGAGCAGTACTTC. It yields the protein CASSLKPALNEQYF. The V and J genes are TRBV11-2 and TRBJ2-7; D remains unclear. The CDR3 runs 14 residues. The V end was cut by 2 bases, the J end by 5 bases, with 13 bases between. Germline values: CDR1 SGHAT, CDR2 FQNNGV.

This clonotype was picked up many times. This rearrangement joins TRBV20-1 to TRBJ2-7; perhaps TRBD1 as D (5 bases). The V gene's germline CDR1 is DFQATT and CDR2 SNEGSKA (reference sequence). This CDR3 comprises 15 residues. V was pared by 3 bases and J by 1 base, with 16 bases between. CDR3 in amino acids: CSARGRGGDSYEQYF. The DNA for the CDR3 is TGCAGTGCTAGGGGAAGGGGCGGCGATTCCTACGAGCAGTACTTC.

In this sample, this clonotype turned up many times. The chain couples TRBV28 to TRBJ2-5; possibly TRBD2 for D (6 bases). V gave up 5 bases and J gave up 0 bases, with 16 bases separating them. The CDR3 totals 16 residues. The germline gives CDR1 MDHEN, CDR2 SYDVKM. CDR3 DNA: TGTGCCAGCAGTCCGGGACTCTCTCGCTACCAAGAGACCCAGTACTTC. It specifies CASSPGLSRYQETQYF.

This clonotype has ten or more counts. CDR3 sequence: CASSPGPLNTEAFF. CDR3 bases: TGTGCCAGCAGCCCGGGACCTTTGAACACTGAAGCTTTCTTT. This rearrangement joins TRBV9 to TRBJ1-1; a possible D gene is TRBD1 (5 bases). V lost 4 bases and J 0 bases, leaving 10 bases between the germline ends. Germline V lookup: CDR1 SGDLS, CDR2 YYNGEE. This CDR3 contains 14 residues.

This clonotype was observed at least ten times. CDR3 sequence reads: CASSLLRLATYEQYF. In nucleotides, the CDR3 is TGTGCCAGCAGTTTACTGAGGCTAGCAACCTACGAGCAGTACTTC. V gene TRBV28 combines with J gene TRBJ2-7; D perhaps matches TRBD2 (5 bases). The germline V gene has CDR1 MDHEN and CDR2 SYDVKM. The CDR3 sequence is 15 residues long. The V gene lost 2 bases and the J gene lost 2 bases, with 13 bases spanning the gap. The variable domain in full, completed from reference TRBV28 and TRBJ2-7, reads DVKVTQSSRYLVKRTGEKVFLECVQDMDHENMFWYRQDPGLGLRLIYFSYDVKMKEKGDIPEGYSVSREKKERFSLILESASTNQTSMYLCASSLLRLATYEQYFGPGTRLTVT.

This clonotype was counted ten times or more. The CDR3 loop is CASSSPGRYGYTF. The CDR3 coding sequence is TGTGCCAGCAGTTCCCCAGGACGGTATGGCTACACCTTC. V is TRBV6-5 and J is TRBJ1-2; the D is unclear. CDR1 and CDR2 from the germline V gene are MNHEY and SVGAGI. The CDR3 spans 13 residues. V was clipped by 4 bases and J by 5 bases, with 11 bases between them.

The sample holds many counts of this clonotype. This chain connects TRBV20-1 to TRBJ1-2; D might be TRBD1 (5 bases). The CDR3 is 12 residues long. Per the germline V gene, CDR1 is DFQATT and CDR2 is SNEGSKA (reference sequence). Trimming left V 3 bases short and J 4 bases short, with 9 bases between. CDR3 region: CSASEGPYGYTF. The CDR3 DNA follows: TGCAGTGCTAGTGAGGGGCCCTATGGCTACACCTTC.

The chain links TRBV5-6 to TRBJ1-2, with D possibly TRBD1 on 5 matching bases. Looked up from germline, CDR1 is SGHDT and CDR2 is YYEEEE. Trimming left V 4 bases short and J 14 bases short, with 15 bases between. CDR3 size: 11 residues. The CDR3 region is CASSAGTPETF. The CDR3, as DNA: TGTGCCAGCAGCGCCGGGACGCCAGAAACCTTC.

Only a few counts were recorded for this clonotype. The V and J genes are TRBV5-1 and TRBJ2-3; 9 nucleotides match TRBD2. The CDR3 runs 14 residues. Germline trimming cut 8 bases from V and 6 bases from J; bases unmatched to any gene: 10. The germline gives CDR1 SGHRS, CDR2 YFSETQ. This CDR3 is CASTGLAREDTQYF. The DNA for the CDR3 is TGCGCCAGTACAGGACTAGCGAGGGAGGATACGCAGTATTTT.

V is TRBV6-1 and J is TRBJ2-5; 9 nucleotides match TRBD1. Per germline, CDR1 MNHNS and CDR2 SASEGT. V shed 7 bases and J 3 bases; nucleotides not matched to a gene: 6. The CDR3 runs to 14 residues. The CDR3 region is CASIGTGSKETQYF. DNA for the CDR3: TGTGCCAGCATCGGGACAGGGAGTAAAGAGACCCAGTACTTC.

This clonotype was seen repeatedly, ten times or more. V is TRBV9 and J is TRBJ2-7; D is possibly TRBD1 (6 bases). Germline CDR1 and CDR2: SGDLS and YYNGEE. Trimming stripped 0 bases from V and 5 bases from J, with 21 bases between. There are 17 residues in the CDR3. The CDR3, as DNA: TGTGCCAGCAGCGTAGGAATCAAGGCGCTAGGGGACAACGAGCAGTACTTC. Protein product: CASSVGIKALGDNEQYF. The variable domain in full, completed from reference TRBV9 and TRBJ2-7, reads DSGVTQTPKHLITATGQRVTLRCSPRSGDLSVYWYQQSLDQGLQFLIQYYNGEERAKGNILERFSAQQFPDLHSELNLSSLELGDSALYFCASSVGIKALGDNEQYFGPGTRLTVT.

The CDR3 sequence is CASGRGRVQETQYF. As DNA, the CDR3 is TGTGCCAGCGGGCGCGGGAGGGTCCAAGAGACCCAGTACTTC. The J gene is TRBJ2-5, the V gene TRBV7-2, with 9 bases aligning to TRBD2. Germline loops: CDR1 SGHTA, CDR2 FQGNSA. V shed 8 bases, J shed 1 base, and the junction held 5 bases outside the gene matches. The CDR3 is 14 residues long.

The table lists this clonotype with many counts. The V and J genes are TRBV24-1 and TRBJ2-3, with D tentatively TRBD1 or TRBD2 (5 bases each). V was cut by 4 bases and J by 5 bases, with 24 bases left in between. The germline V gene encodes CDR1 KGHDR and CDR2 SFDVKD. The CDR3 has 18 residues. CDR3 nucleotide sequence: TGTGCCACCAGTGACCGGACACCGGGGCCCCTCCCGGAAGATACGCAGTATTTT. This encodes CATSDRTPGPLPEDTQYF.

This clonotype was detected only a few times. The J gene is TRBJ2-4, the V gene TRBV12-3 or TRBV12-4; possibly TRBD1 or TRBD2 for D (5 bases each). Trimming removed 6 bases from V and 9 bases from J, with 21 bases in between. The CDR3 is made up of 15 amino acids. DNA of the CDR3: TGTGCCAGCAGCCACCACGGGACGATGTCTGGCATTCAGTACTTC. This codes for CASSHHGTMSGIQYF.

The rearrangement links TRBV5-1 to TRBJ2-7, with 13 bases aligning to TRBD2. Germline CDR1 and CDR2: SGHRS and YFSETQ. This CDR3 contains 16 residues. The trim removed 1 base at V and 4 bases at J, leaving 5 bases unmatched. The CDR3, as DNA: TGCGCCAGCAGCTTGCCGGGACTAGCGGGAAAGTACGAGCAGTACTTC. Protein: CASSLPGLAGKYEQYF.